Presented here are 20 T cell receptor beta chains from one specimen sequenced in a study of blood T cell repertoires in COVID-19. Profiled with immunoSEQ multiplex PCR; TCRdb holds only in-frame clones, not every one. The sample shows 150,000 to 200,000 clones, more than 65% of them seen only once. The sample consisted of peripheral blood. All receptors derive from a human donor with acute or convalescent COVID-19. The donor label of this sample is uncertain.

This clone was detected only a few times. The V and J genes are TRBV9 and TRBJ1-6; 7 bases are shared with TRBD1. Per the germline V gene, CDR1 is SGDLS and CDR2 is YYNGEE. The CDR3 sequence is 14 residues long. J lost 5 bases, V lost 3 bases, and 2 bases had no gene match. The CDR3 DNA reads TGTGCCAGCAGCGCCGACAGGGATAATTCACCCCTCCACTTT. Translation gives CASSADRDNSPLHF.

This chain connects TRBV5-1 to TRBJ1-1; D might be TRBD1 (6 bases). The ends were cut back, 4 bases at V and 8 bases at J, with 15 bases in the middle. CDR3 length: 13 residues. CDR1 SGHRS and CDR2 YFSETQ come from the germline V gene. The DNA for the CDR3 is TGCGCCAGCAGCGTCGTCGACAGGCTGGAAGCTTTCTTT. Encoded protein: CASSVVDRLEAFF.

The V call is TRBV18, the J call TRBJ2-4; TRBD1 agrees at 7 bases. This CDR3 is 13 amino acids long. Germline V CDR1 and CDR2: KGHSH, LQKENI. V lost 3 bases and J lost 4; bases outside the gene matches: 0. In DNA form, the CDR3 reads TGTGCCAGCTCACCGACAGGGAAAAACATTCAGTACTTC. The encoded protein is CASSPTGKNIQYF.

The V gene is TRBV11-2, the J gene TRBJ2-7; 8 nucleotides line up with TRBD1. With 4 bases clipped from V and 5 bases from J, the junction kept 10 bases outside the gene matches. Per the germline V gene, CDR1 is SGHAT and CDR2 is FQNNGV. The length of the CDR3 is 15 residues. CDR3 sequence: CASSSPGQGGNEQYF. Here the CDR3 DNA reads TGTGCCAGCAGCTCCCCAGGACAGGGAGGAAACGAGCAGTACTTC.

The chain links TRBV6-6 to TRBJ1-3; TRBD1 agrees at 8 bases. The junction had 9 bases not matched to a gene; V was cut back by 5 bases and J by 0 bases. The CDR3 is 17 residues long. Germline-derived CDR1 and CDR2 are MNHNY and SVGAGI (reference sequence). The CDR3, as DNA: TGTGCCAGCAGTCTAGACAGGGGTTCGAGCTCTGGAAACACCATATATTTT. Protein product: CASSLDRGSSSGNTIYF.

The CDR3 is CASRPDRDRRTEAFF. CDR3 nucleotide sequence: TGTGCCAGTAGACCTGACAGGGATAGACGGACTGAAGCTTTCTTT. The V call is TRBV19, the J call TRBJ1-1; 7 bases agree with TRBD1. This CDR3 is built from 15 residues. Per germline, CDR1 LNHDA and CDR2 SQIVND (reference sequence). V lost 6 bases, J lost 5 bases, and 12 bases stayed unmatched.

In this sample, this clone turned up a few times. J is TRBJ2-6 and V is TRBV7-3; a possible D gene is TRBD2 (6 bases). The CDR3 covers 17 residues. The germline V gene encodes CDR1 SGHTA and CDR2 FQGTGA. Trimming shortened V by 0 bases and J by 0 bases, and 9 bases separated the two germline ends. CDR3 protein: CASSLTGGVSGANVLTF. Here the CDR3 DNA reads TGTGCCAGCAGCTTAACCGGCGGGGTCTCTGGGGCCAACGTCCTGACTTTC.

The V and J genes are TRBV19 and TRBJ1-1; TRBD1 aligns across 9 bases. The germline CDR1 and CDR2 sequences are LNHDA and SQIVND (reference sequence). Trimming removed 7 bases from V and 8 bases from J; junction bases left unmatched: 11. The CDR3 covers 14 residues. The CDR3 coding sequence is TGTGCCAGTATCTACCAACAGGGGGCCAGGGAAGCTTTCTTT. It codes for CASIYQQGAREAFF.

The chain combines TRBV5-1 with TRBJ2-1; TRBD2 aligns across 9 bases. The J segment lost 2 bases and the V segment lost 0 bases, leaving 3 bases of the junction unmatched. Looked up from germline, CDR1 is SGHRS and CDR2 is YFSETQ. The CDR3 covers 16 residues. This CDR3 reads CASSLGGGVTYNEQFF. Here the CDR3 DNA reads TGCGCCAGCAGCTTGGGCGGGGGGGTCACCTACAATGAGCAGTTCTTC. Using reference TRBV5-1 and TRBJ2-1 for the parts outside the CDR3, the full variable domain is KAGVTQTPRYLIKTRGQQVTLSCSPISGHRSVSWYQQTPGQGLQFLFEYFSETQRNKGNFPGRFSGRQFSNSRSEMNVSTLELGDSALYLCASSLGGGVTYNEQFFGPGTRLTVL.

The chain is built from TRBV19 and TRBJ1-4; D gene ambiguous. V gave up 6 bases and J gave up 4 bases, with 12 bases separating them. There are 14 residues in the CDR3. From germline, CDR1 is LNHDA and CDR2 SQIVND (reference sequence). CDR3 in DNA: TGTGCCAGTAGGTTCGCGCAGGATAATGAAAAACTGTTTTTT. Amino acids: CASRFAQDNEKLFF.

V gene TRBV5-1 combines with J gene TRBJ2-7; a possible D gene is TRBD1 (6 bases). CDR3 length equals 15 residues. Germline loops: CDR1 SGHRS, CDR2 YFSETQ. Trimming removed 0 bases at V and 5 bases at J, with 15 bases between. As DNA, the CDR3 is TGCGCCAGCAGCTTGGGCCGGGACACAACGAACGAGCAGTACTTC. Amino acids: CASSLGRDTTNEQYF.

The chain employs TRBV7-3 and TRBJ1-2, with TRBD1 matching 7 bases. The CDR3 totals 17 residues. Germline trimming cut 2 bases from V and 4 bases from J; bases unmatched to any gene: 13. CDR1 and CDR2 (germline): SGHTA, FQGTGA. The CDR3 reads CASSLQPPGQFFYGYTF. Written as DNA, the CDR3 is TGTGCCAGCAGCTTACAACCTCCGGGACAGTTTTTCTATGGCTACACCTTC.

V gene TRBV7-2 combines with J gene TRBJ2-4; TRBD2 might be the D (6 bases). The CDR3 runs 13 residues. Germline CDR1 and CDR2: SGHTA and FQGNSA. The V and J ends lost 2 bases and 4 bases respectively, with 6 bases between them. The CDR3 region is CASSLREKNIQYF. CDR3 DNA: TGTGCCAGCAGCTTACGGGAGAAAAACATTCAGTACTTC. The complete variable domain, with remaining parts taken from reference TRBV7-2 and TRBJ2-4, reads GAGVSQSPSNKVTEKGKDVELRCDPISGHTALYWYRQSLGQGLEFLIYFQGNSAPDKSGLPSDRFSAERTGGSVSTLTIQRTQQEDSAVYLCASSLREKNIQYFGAGTRLSVL.

This chain connects TRBV11-2 to TRBJ1-1, with D tentatively TRBD1 (6 bases). V was shortened by 5 bases and J by 4 bases, with 20 bases between the two germline ends. The germline CDR1 and CDR2 sequences are SGHAT and FQNNGV. The CDR3 contains 16 residues. The CDR3 nucleotides are TGTGCCAGCAGCCTACATTCACAGGGTACGGCCACTGAAGCTTTCTTT. This codes for CASSLHSQGTATEAFF.

The V and J genes are TRBV9 and TRBJ1-5, with D maybe TRBD1 (5 bases). Germline V gene data show CDR1 as SGDLS and CDR2 as YYNGEE. CDR3 length: 15 amino acids. V lost 3 bases, J lost 3 bases, and 13 bases lay in between. The chain's CDR3 is CASSERDGFNQPQHF. CDR3 in DNA: TGTGCCAGCAGCGAGCGGGACGGCTTCAATCAGCCCCAGCATTTT.

This chain connects TRBV30 to TRBJ1-6; no reliable D call. This CDR3 region has 17 residues. Trimming cost V 0 bases and J 6 bases, with 18 bases left between them. Germline assignment: CDR1 GTSNPN and CDR2 SVGIG (reference sequence). The CDR3 sequence: CAWSVISGSGGNSPLHF. The CDR3, as DNA: TGTGCCTGGAGTGTAATCTCCGGGTCCGGTGGTAATTCACCCCTCCACTTT.

This chain connects TRBV11-2 to TRBJ1-1; D might be TRBD1 (6 bases). Germline assignment: CDR1 SGHAT and CDR2 FQNNGV. The CDR3 length is 15 residues. V shed 4 bases and J shed 5 bases, with 17 bases lying between them. CDR3 nucleotide sequence: TGTGCCAGCAGCTCACCCTTCAGGGGCGGAACTGAAGCTTTCTTT. Translating it yields CASSSPFRGGTEAFF.

The chain couples TRBV30 to TRBJ1-2; TRBD1 might be the D (6 bases). This CDR3 comprises 14 residues. V gave up 5 bases and J gave up 5 bases, with 18 bases separating them. Germline CDR1 is GTSNPN and CDR2 is SVGIG (reference sequence). Here the CDR3 reads CAWAQGLGVYGYTF. The CDR3 nucleotides read TGTGCCTGGGCACAGGGCCTAGGGGTATATGGCTACACCTTC.

The V call is TRBV10-3, the J call TRBJ1-5; possibly TRBD1 for D (5 bases). This CDR3 spans 15 amino acids. The germline V and J ends were trimmed by 0 bases and 4 bases, with 10 bases remaining between them. In germline, CDR1 is ENHRY, CDR2 SYGVKD. CDR3 coding DNA: TGTGCCATCAGTGAGTCCCGACAGCCTAATCAGCCCCAGCATTTT. The encoded protein is CAISESRQPNQPQHF.

J is TRBJ2-3 and V is TRBV27, with no clear D. The CDR3 has 15 residues. CDR1 MNHEY and CDR2 SMNVEV come from the germline V gene (reference sequence). V shed 4 bases and J shed 0 bases, with 11 bases lying between them. CDR3 DNA sequence: TGTGCCAGCAGTTCTAGACCCGAGAGCACAGATACGCAGTATTTT. It specifies CASSSRPESTDTQYF.